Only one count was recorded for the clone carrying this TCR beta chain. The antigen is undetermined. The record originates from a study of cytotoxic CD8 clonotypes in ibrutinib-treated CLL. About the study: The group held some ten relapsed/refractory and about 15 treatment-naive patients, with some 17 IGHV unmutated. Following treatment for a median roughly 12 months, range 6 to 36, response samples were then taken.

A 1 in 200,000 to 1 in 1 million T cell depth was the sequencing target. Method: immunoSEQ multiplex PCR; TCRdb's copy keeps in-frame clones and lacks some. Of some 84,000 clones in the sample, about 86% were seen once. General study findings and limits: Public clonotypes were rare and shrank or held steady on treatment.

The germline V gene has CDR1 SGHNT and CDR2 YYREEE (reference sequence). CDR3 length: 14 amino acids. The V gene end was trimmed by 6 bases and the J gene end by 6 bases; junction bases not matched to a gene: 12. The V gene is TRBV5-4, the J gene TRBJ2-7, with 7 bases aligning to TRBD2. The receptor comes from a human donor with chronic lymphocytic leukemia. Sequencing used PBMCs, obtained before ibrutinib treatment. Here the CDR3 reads CASNPSGVVGEQYF. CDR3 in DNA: TGTGCCAGCAACCCTAGCGGAGTGGTAGGCGAGCAGTACTTC. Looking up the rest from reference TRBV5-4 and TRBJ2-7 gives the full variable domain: ETGVTQSPTHLIKTRGQQVTLRCSSQSGHNTVSWYQQALGQGPQFIFQYYREEENGRGNFPPRFSGLQFPNYSSELNVNALELDDSALYLCASNPSGVVGEQYFGPGTRLTVT.